Listed below are T cell receptor beta chains from one sample, sequenced in a study of radiotherapy plus CTLA-4 blockade in lung cancer. Assay: immunoSEQ multiplex PCR; the TCRdb copy retains only in-frame clones and omits some. The sample gives 20,000 to 30,000 clones, around 70% of which show up once; 3.2% is in the top ten. The sample in question was peripheral blood, obtained from a patient treated with radiotherapy plus ipilimumab. These receptors came from a human donor with non-small cell lung cancer whose response to radiotherapy plus ipilimumab could not be evaluated. The CDR3 runs from the conserved cysteine through the conserved F or W. Each record gives: V gene, clone size, J gene, CDR3 length, D gene, CDR3 protein, CDR3 DNA. A D gene is named only where the DNA matches it firmly. Clone sizes are given selectively: once, few, many, or a class where the clone is expanded.

>TRBV6-1|few|TRBJ2-2|14|.
CASSVTNRVGELFF
TGTGCCAGCAGTGTAACCAACAGGGTGGGGGAGCTGTTTTTT
>TRBV7-6|.|TRBJ1-1|13|TRBD1
CASSQGVNTEAFF
TGTGCCAGCAGCCAGGGGGTAAACACTGAAGCTTTCTTT
>TRBV7-2|.|TRBJ2-3|15|.
CASSLVLVSTDTQYF
TGTGCCAGCAGCTTAGTACTAGTCAGCACAGATACGCAGTATTTT
>TRBV10-3|.|TRBJ2-7|21|TRBD2
CAISESISASGIPSTLYEQYF
TGTGCCATCAGTGAGTCTATTTCGGCTAGCGGGATTCCTTCTACCCTCTACGAGCAGTACTTC
>TRBV4-1|.|TRBJ1-1|14|.
CASSQDRAGAEAFF
TGCGCCAGCAGCCAAGATAGGGCAGGGGCTGAAGCTTTCTTT
>TRBV29-1|.|TRBJ1-2|11|TRBD1
CSVWDRDGYTF
TGCAGCGTTTGGGACAGGGATGGCTACACCTTC
>TRBV27|.|TRBJ2-2|16|TRBD2
CASSFSGRTNTGELFF
TGTGCCAGCAGTTTTAGCGGGAGAACGAACACCGGGGAGCTGTTTTTT
>TRBV2|.|TRBJ2-1|17|TRBD2
CASSPTPTSGRTNEQFF
TGTGCCAGCAGCCCTACCCCGACTAGCGGGAGGACGAATGAGCAGTTCTTC
>TRBV6-6|few|TRBJ1-2|12|.
CASSRESYGYTF
TGTGCCAGCAGTCGGGAGTCTTATGGCTACACCTTC
>TRBV6-1|.|TRBJ1-2|15|TRBD1
CASSEWGQTYYGYTF
TGTGCCAGCAGTGAATGGGGACAGACCTACTATGGCTACACCTTC
>TRBV5-1|once|TRBJ1-3|16|.
CASSLSGIRSGNTIYF
TGCGCCAGCAGCTTGTCGGGTATCCGCTCTGGAAACACCATATATTTT
>TRBV28|.|TRBJ2-7|13|TRBD1
CASSATGPYEQYF
TGTGCCAGCAGTGCGACAGGGCCCTACGAGCAGTACTTC
>TRBV19|.|TRBJ1-3|15|.
CASSLRPGYGNTIYF
TGTGCCAGTAGTCTCCGGCCGGGGTATGGAAACACCATATATTTT
>TRBV6-1|.|TRBJ1-3|17|TRBD1
CASSETGDYLSGNTIYF
TGTGCCAGCAGTGAGACAGGGGACTACCTCTCTGGAAACACCATATATTTT
>TRBV30|.|TRBJ1-6|15|.
CAWSANRAYNSPLHF
TGTGCCTGGAGCGCAAACAGGGCCTATAATTCACCCCTCCACTTT
>TRBV19|few|TRBJ1-1|15|.
CASSINTLGQSEAFF
TGTGCCAGTAGTATTAATACCTTGGGACAATCTGAAGCTTTCTTT
>TRBV6-1|few|TRBJ2-7|16|TRBD1
CASSEGIGQGAHEQYF
TGTGCCAGCAGTGAAGGTATAGGACAGGGGGCCCACGAGCAGTACTTC
>TRBV28|medium-sized|TRBJ1-1|15|TRBD1
CASSPWTGRNTEAFF
TGTGCCAGCAGCCCCTGGACAGGGAGAAACACTGAAGCTTTCTTT
>TRBV5-6|.|TRBJ1-5|13|.
CASSLASLGAQHF
TGTGCCAGCAGCCTGGCTTCGCTGGGAGCCCAGCATTTT
>TRBV25-1|.|TRBJ2-2|17|.
CASSEWTTRWNTGELFF
TGTGCCAGCAGTGAATGGACTACTCGGTGGAACACCGGGGAGCTGTTTTTT
>TRBV19|.|TRBJ1-5|16|.
CASSIDQGKQRQPQHF
TGTGCCAGTAGTATAGATCAGGGTAAACAAAGACAGCCCCAGCATTTT
>TRBV5-1|.|TRBJ2-1|15|TRBD2
CASSLKAGGFNEQFF
TGCGCCAGCAGCTTAAAAGCGGGAGGTTTCAATGAGCAGTTCTTC
>TRBV7-2|.|TRBJ2-5|13|.
CASSVEVPETQYF
TGTGCCAGCAGCGTGGAGGTTCCAGAGACCCAGTACTTC
>TRBV12-5|.|TRBJ2-1|13|.
CASGLGFRDEQFF
TGTGCTAGTGGTTTGGGATTCAGGGATGAGCAGTTCTTC
>TRBV9|.|TRBJ1-2|15|.
CASSPDIVNNCGYTF
TGTGCCAGCAGCCCCGATATTGTGAATAACTGTGGCTACACCTTC
>TRBV5-4|.|TRBJ2-7|14|.
CASSLEATRNEQYF
TGTGCCAGCAGCTTGGAAGCGACTCGGAACGAGCAGTACTTC
>TRBV14|.|TRBJ1-2|13|.
CASSQDQGWGYTF
TGTGCCAGCAGCCAAGATCAGGGATGGGGCTACACCTTC
>TRBV6-5|.|TRBJ2-3|13|.
CASSNYREDTQYF
TGTGCCAGCAGTAACTACAGGGAGGATACGCAGTATTTT
>TRBV5-1|once|TRBJ2-5|14|TRBD2
CASSSDPGGETQYF
TGCGCCAGCAGCTCGGACCCGGGGGGGGAGACCCAGTACTTC
>TRBV5-1|.|TRBJ2-4|13|.
CASSQTSTNIQYF
TGCGCCAGCAGCCAGACTAGTACAAACATTCAGTACTTC
>TRBV11-2|.|TRBJ2-3|15|.
CASSLVSGFTDTQYF
TGTGCCAGCAGCTTAGTGTCGGGTTTCACAGATACGCAGTATTTT
>TRBV6-5|.|TRBJ2-6|15|TRBD1
CASRPQGAGANVLTF
TGTGCCAGCAGACCACAGGGGGCTGGGGCCAACGTCCTGACTTTC